This record looks at one T cell receptor beta chain sequence and its context. CDR1 is SEHNR and CDR2 is FQNEAQ in the germline V gene (reference sequence). The CDR3 is 16 amino acids. The V segment lost 1 base and the J segment 6 bases; nucleotides outside the gene matches: 9. TCRdb itself ran the RT-PCR reads through MiXCR, one entry per CDR3 protein. The sample lists roughly 880,000 distinct CDR3 sequences, 18% occurring once. This specimen belongs to a study of patients and donors after allogeneic stem cell transplantation. This clonotype was sampled from a human donor who was either an allogeneic HSCT recipient or a stem cell or donor lymphocyte infusion donor (not recorded which). It is not recorded whose cells these are; they may come from a transplant donor. The material sequenced was blood, either unsorted or a sorted T cell fraction (not recorded which). The genes are TRBV7-9 and TRBJ1-1; TRBD1 matches 9 bases. CDR3 nucleotides: TGTGCCAGCAGCTTAGGGGTGAAGGACAGGGGCGCTGAAGCTTTCTTT. Translation: CASSLGVKDRGAEAFF. The whole variable domain, remainder taken from reference TRBV7-9 and TRBJ1-1, is DTGVSQNPRHKITKRGQNVTFRCDPISEHNRLYWYRQTLGQGPEFLTYFQNEAQLEKSRLLSDRFSAERPKGSFSTLEIQRTEQGDSAMYLCASSLGVKDRGAEAFFGQGTRLTVV.